The T cell receptor beta chain described here comes from a study of breast tumors, draining lymph nodes, adjacent tissues. This clonotype was found a few times. What it binds is unknown. Samples came from axillary lymph nodes draining the breast cancer. TCRdb called the multiplex PCR reads again in MiXCR, with one record for every CDR3 protein. The table includes under 85,000 distinct CDR3 sequences, roughly 19% detected once. The study, taken as a whole, reports: Tumor TCR diversity was below lymph nodes but above nontumor tissue. Most tumor T cells seemingly derive from lymph node, then expand in tumor.

This CDR3 region has 12 residues. Germline lookup yields CDR1 MNHEY and CDR2 SMNVEV (reference sequence). V was pared by 6 bases and J by 4 bases, with 9 bases between. Sequencing was carried out using axillary lymph node tissue. The rearrangement uses TRBV27 and TRBJ1-2; D may be TRBD1 (5 bases). The origin of this receptor is a female donor with breast cancer. Some clones in this sample may be carry-over from other donors' samples. CDR3 DNA sequence: TGTGCCAGCAGAGGACATAGCTATGGCTACACCTTC. It codes for CASRGHSYGYTF.